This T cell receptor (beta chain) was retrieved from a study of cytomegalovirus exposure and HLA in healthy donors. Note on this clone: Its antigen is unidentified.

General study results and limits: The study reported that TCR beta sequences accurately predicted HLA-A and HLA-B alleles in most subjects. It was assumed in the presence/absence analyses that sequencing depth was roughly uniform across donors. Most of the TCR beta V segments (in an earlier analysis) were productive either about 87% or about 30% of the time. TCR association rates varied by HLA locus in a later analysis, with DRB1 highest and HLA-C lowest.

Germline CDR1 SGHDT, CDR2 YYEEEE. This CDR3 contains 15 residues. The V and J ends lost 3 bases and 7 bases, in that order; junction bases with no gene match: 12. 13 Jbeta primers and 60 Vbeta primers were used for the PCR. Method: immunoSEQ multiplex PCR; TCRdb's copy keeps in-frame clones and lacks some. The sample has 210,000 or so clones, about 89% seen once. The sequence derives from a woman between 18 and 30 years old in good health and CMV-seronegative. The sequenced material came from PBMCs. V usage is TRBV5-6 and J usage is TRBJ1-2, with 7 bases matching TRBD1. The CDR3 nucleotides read TGTGCCAGCAGCTACCGGACAGGTTCGAAAGGTGGCTACACCTTC. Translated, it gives CASSYRTGSKGGYTF.